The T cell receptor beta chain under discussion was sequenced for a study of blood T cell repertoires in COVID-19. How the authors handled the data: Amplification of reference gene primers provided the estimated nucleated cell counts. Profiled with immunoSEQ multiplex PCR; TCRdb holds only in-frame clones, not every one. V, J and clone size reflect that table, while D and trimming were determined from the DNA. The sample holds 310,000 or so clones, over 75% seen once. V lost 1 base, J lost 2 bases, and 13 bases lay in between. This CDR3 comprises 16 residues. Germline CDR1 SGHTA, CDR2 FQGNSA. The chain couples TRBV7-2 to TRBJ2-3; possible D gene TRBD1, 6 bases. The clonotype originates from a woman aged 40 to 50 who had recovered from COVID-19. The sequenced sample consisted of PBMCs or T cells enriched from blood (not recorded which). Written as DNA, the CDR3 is TGTGCCAGCAGCTTAGGAGGCAGGGGTCCCACAGATACGCAGTATTTT. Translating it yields CASSLGGRGPTDTQYF.